The TCR beta chain under discussion was sequenced for a study of CD8 T cells in ankylosing spondylitis. Study-level findings and limits: Previous work reported some of these motif variants in the synovial fluid and blood of reactive arthritis. Within ankylosing spondylitis blood, a TCR beta motif made up of eight highly homologous variants appeared to be characteristic. As reported, disease-linked clones showed significant enrichment in matched ankylosing spondylitis synovial fluid.

The CDR3 runs 15 residues. The germline V gene encodes CDR1 SGHDN and CDR2 FVKESK. Between the trimmed V and J ends, which lost 3 bases and 2 bases, there was a span of 11 bases. Generation of TCR beta libraries employed quantitative 5'-RACE incorporating molecular barcodes. One entry per CDR3 protein results from TCRdb running MiXCR on the 5' RACE reads. The sample yields roughly 200,000 distinct CDR3 sequences, about 26% seen once. This clonotype was found a few times. The antigen is undetermined. This chain links TRBV14 with TRBJ2-1; TRBD1 is a possible D gene (6 bases). The sequenced material came from blood, either unsorted or a sorted T cell fraction (not recorded which). This clonotype was obtained from a male donor with ankylosing spondylitis or in good health (not recorded which). The DNA of the CDR3 is TGTGCCAGCAGCCAGGTTAGGGGGACCTACAATGAGCAGTTCTTC. It is translated as CASSQVRGTYNEQFF.